Each of the 3 T cell receptor beta chains below was sequenced from the same sample in a study of T cells in Graves' hyperthyroidism and ophthalmopathy. RNA transcripts yielded amplified TCR beta CDR3 regions. HTBI primers were used for first-round RT-PCR of the TCR CDR3. Using its own MiXCR run on the multiplex PCR reads, TCRdb lists one record per CDR3 protein. The sample records around 800,000 distinct CDR3 sequences, around 38% being singletons. Sequences were obtained from blood. The receptor source for this set is a man aged 18 to 30 with Graves' hyperthyroidism.

There are a few counts of this clonotype. V gene TRBV9 combines with J gene TRBJ2-7, with D perhaps TRBD1 or TRBD2 (6 bases each). The CDR3 loop spans 16 amino acids. Germline CDR1 is SGDLS and CDR2 is YYNGEE. The V end lost 0 bases, the J end lost 6 bases, and 19 bases lay between the germline ends. The DNA for the CDR3 is TGTGCCAGCAGCGTAGGGGGGGACATGGAGAGAGGCGAGCAGTACTTC. The encoded protein is CASSVGGDMERGEQYF.

This clonotype was found a few times. The chain recombines TRBV12-3 or TRBV12-4 with TRBJ1-1; D unresolved. The CDR3 is made up of 12 amino acids. The V and J ends lost 6 bases and 9 bases respectively, with 14 bases between them. The CDR3 loop is CASSSGSSQAFF. CDR3 DNA sequence: TGTGCCAGCAGCTCCGGATCATCCCAAGCTTTCTTT.

The rearrangement joins TRBV29-1 to TRBJ1-1; 11 nucleotides agree with TRBD1. This CDR3 comprises 14 residues. The germline V gene encodes CDR1 SQVTM and CDR2 ANQGSEA. V lost 6 bases, J lost 4 bases, and 7 bases stayed unmatched. The CDR3 bases are TGCAGCGTACACGGCGGGACAGGGGGCACTGAAGCTTTCTTT. Translating gives CSVHGGTGGTEAFF.